A single sample is the source of the 21 T cell receptor beta chains below, sequenced in a study of cytomegalovirus exposure and HLA in healthy donors. PCR primers comprised 60 Vbeta and 13 Jbeta primers. This table comes from immunoSEQ multiplex PCR, and its TCRdb copy is limited to in-frame clones, with some not included. This specimen shows approximately 110,000 clones; the ten leading clones hold 3.6%. The specimen was PBMCs. These receptors were collected from a man aged 18 to 30 in good health and CMV-seronegative.

The V gene is TRBV6-5, the J gene TRBJ1-1; the D gene is possibly TRBD1 (6 bases). Germline V gene lookup returns CDR1 MNHEY and CDR2 SVGAGI. Between the trimmed V and J ends, which lost 5 bases and 4 bases, there was a span of 14 bases. CDR3 length: 14 residues. CDR3 protein: CASSRQVDFTEAFF. CDR3 nucleotide sequence: TGTGCCAGCAGTCGACAGGTGGATTTCACTGAAGCTTTCTTT.

The chain couples TRBV2 to TRBJ2-7; D ambiguous. From germline, CDR1 is SNHLY and CDR2 FYNNEI. V was clipped by 1 base and J by 3 bases, with 16 bases between them. The CDR3 has 16 residues. The CDR3 region is CASSEGNGPSGYEQYF. The CDR3 DNA reads TGTGCCAGCAGTGAAGGAAACGGCCCCTCGGGCTACGAGCAGTACTTC.

The J gene is TRBJ1-5, the V gene TRBV5-8; 8 bases map to TRBD1. This CDR3 region has 19 residues. In germline, CDR1 is SGHTS, CDR2 YDEGEE. The ends lost 4 bases at V and 0 bases at J; junction bases unmatched: 15. CDR3 sequence reads: CASSGGLKAGGYSNQPQHF. DNA of the CDR3: TGTGCCAGCAGCGGGGGGTTGAAGGCAGGGGGCTATAGCAATCAGCCCCAGCATTTT.

The J gene is TRBJ2-1, the V gene TRBV28; unclear D gene. Germline assignment: CDR1 MDHEN and CDR2 SYDVKM. The CDR3 runs 15 residues. Deletions cut 2 bases from V and 8 bases from J, with 16 bases between. The CDR3 is CASSLHLEVRDEQFF. The CDR3 DNA follows: TGTGCCAGCAGTTTACACTTAGAAGTTCGCGATGAGCAGTTCTTC.

The V and J genes are TRBV7-6 and TRBJ2-3; 10 bases fit TRBD2. The germline V gene encodes CDR1 SGHVS and CDR2 FNYEAQ. The CDR3 length is 16 residues. The J segment lost 7 bases and the V segment lost 5 bases, leaving 12 bases of the junction unmatched. CDR3 in amino acids: CASSLGELAGTNTQYF. CDR3 coding DNA: TGTGCCAGCAGCCTTGGGGAACTAGCGGGAACTAATACGCAGTATTTT.

The J gene is TRBJ1-2, the V gene TRBV18, with D perhaps matching TRBD1 (5 bases). In germline, CDR1 is KGHSH, CDR2 LQKENI. Trimming took off 6 bases at V and 3 bases at J, with 17 bases between the two ends. The CDR3 loop spans 15 amino acids. Written as DNA, the CDR3 is TGTGCCAGCTCTTCATGGGGCGGTCGGGACTATGGCTACACCTTC. Protein: CASSSWGGRDYGYTF.

This rearrangement joins TRBV7-2 to TRBJ2-7; the D is unclear. Per germline, CDR1 SGHTA and CDR2 FQGNSA. V was trimmed by 1 base and J by 6 bases, leaving 10 bases between them. The CDR3 sequence is 13 residues long. The CDR3 spells CASSLDPSLEQYF. Written as DNA, the CDR3 is TGTGCCAGCAGCTTAGATCCTAGTCTCGAGCAGTACTTC.

This chain links TRBV13 with TRBJ2-7; TRBD2 agrees at 7 bases. This CDR3 has 14 amino acids. Germline CDR1 reads PRHDT; CDR2 reads FYEKMQ (reference sequence). The V and J ends lost 2 bases and 5 bases, in that order; junction bases with no gene match: 6. The CDR3 region is CASSLRAGRDEQYF. CDR3 nucleotides: TGTGCCAGCAGCTTACGAGCGGGACGCGACGAGCAGTACTTC.

The V and J genes are TRBV19 and TRBJ1-2; 7 bases are a match to TRBD1. J lost 4 bases, V lost 3 bases, and 8 bases had no gene match. Per germline, CDR1 LNHDA and CDR2 SQIVND (reference sequence). CDR3 length: 15 residues. CDR3 protein: CASSISGTDFYGYTF. In DNA form, the CDR3 reads TGTGCCAGTAGTATTTCCGGGACAGACTTCTATGGCTACACCTTC.

CDR3 bases: TGTGCCAGCTTTATTCCCCACTATGGCTACACCTTC. Its translation: CASFIPHYGYTF. The chain links TRBV11-3 to TRBJ1-2; D remains unclear. With 8 bases removed from V and 3 bases from J, the gap between germline ends came to 10 bases. The germline gives CDR1 SGHNT, CDR2 YENEEA. This CDR3 region has 12 residues.

The chain combines TRBV7-9 with TRBJ2-7, with 9 bases matching TRBD1. The CDR3 runs 14 residues. In germline, CDR1 is SEHNR, CDR2 FQNEAQ (reference sequence). V lost 3 bases and J lost 3; bases outside the gene matches: 3. CDR3 sequence: CASSFGQGIYEQYF. The DNA of the CDR3 is TGTGCCAGCAGCTTCGGACAGGGGATCTACGAGCAGTACTTC.

Written as DNA, the CDR3 is TGTGCCATCAGTGATATAGGAAACAGAAACACAGATACGCAGTATTTT. It yields the protein CAISDIGNRNTDTQYF. This chain uses TRBV10-3 with TRBJ2-3; D is uncertain. This CDR3 contains 16 residues. V dropped 3 bases and J dropped 2 bases, with 15 bases sitting between them. The germline CDR1 and CDR2 sequences are ENHRY and SYGVKD.

The chain uses TRBV27 and TRBJ1-5; 9 nucleotides match TRBD1. Per the germline V gene, CDR1 is MNHEY and CDR2 is SMNVEV (reference sequence). J was trimmed by 6 bases and V by 5 bases; bases with no gene match: 11. The CDR3 extends over 16 amino acids. CDR3: CASSPRQGGGGQPQHF. The CDR3 DNA sequence: TGTGCCAGCAGTCCGAGACAGGGGGGGGGAGGTCAGCCCCAGCATTTT.

This chain connects TRBV5-1 to TRBJ2-3, with D hard to call. The V end was cut by 4 bases, the J end by 2 bases, with 5 bases between. This CDR3 is 12 amino acids long. CDR1 and CDR2 (germline): SGHRS, YFSETQ. The CDR3 nucleotides are TGCGCCAGCAGCGTCCTCACAGATACGCAGTATTTT. Translated, it gives CASSVLTDTQYF.

V is TRBV9 and J is TRBJ2-5; TRBD1 matches at 10 bases. Near its end, the DNA agrees better with TRBJ2-7, so the J call may be wrong. Per germline, CDR1 SGDLS and CDR2 YYNGEE. This CDR3 has 16 amino acids. The CDR3 sequence is CASSPRQGAMSYEQYF. DNA for the CDR3: TGTGCCAGCAGCCCTAGACAGGGGGCCATGTCTTACGAGCAGTACTTC.

The chain has TRBV11-1 and TRBJ2-7; D gene unclear. V lost 6 bases to trimming and J lost 4 bases, with 13 bases between them. The CDR3 is 13 residues long. CDR1 is SGHAT and CDR2 is FQDESV in the germline V gene (reference sequence). The DNA of the CDR3 is TGTGCCAGCAGGAACCAGATCCAATACGAGCAGTACTTC. Amino acids: CASRNQIQYEQYF.

V gene TRBV25-1 combines with J gene TRBJ2-7; TRBD1 matches at 9 bases. There are 15 residues in the CDR3. Unmatched junction bases numbered 11, after V lost 6 bases and J lost 5 bases. Germline V CDR1 and CDR2: MGHDK, SYGVNS. CDR3 region: CASSGSGTGYDEQYF. As DNA, the CDR3 is TGTGCCAGCAGCGGAAGCGGGACAGGGTACGACGAGCAGTACTTC.

V usage is TRBV30 and J usage is TRBJ1-4; D is undetermined. CDR3 size: 17 residues. V lost 2 bases and J 0 bases, leaving 16 bases between the germline ends. Germline V CDR1 and CDR2: GTSNPN, SVGIG (reference sequence). The CDR3 spells CAWSQAPLLATNEKLFF. Here the CDR3 DNA reads TGTGCCTGGAGTCAAGCTCCCCTCCTTGCAACTAATGAAAAACTGTTTTTT.

This chain joins TRBV7-8 and TRBJ1-1; 8 bases line up with TRBD1. Germline V gene data show CDR1 as SGHVS and CDR2 as FQNEAQ. The CDR3 extends over 18 amino acids. The ends lost 5 bases at V and 0 bases at J; junction bases unmatched: 14. The CDR3 DNA reads TGTGCCAGCAGCGTGCTAACGACAGGGGCGGGAGTGAACACTGAAGCTTTCTTT. The encoded protein is CASSVLTTGAGVNTEAFF.

The chain has TRBV28 and TRBJ1-2, with TRBD1 matching 10 bases. CDR1 and CDR2 (germline): MDHEN, SYDVKM. J gave up 8 bases and V 6 bases, and 6 bases lay outside the gene matches. This CDR3 comprises 13 residues. CDR3 nucleotides: TGTGCCAGCAGACGGGACAGGGGAGGCGGCTACACCTTC. Translation gives CASRRDRGGGYTF.

The V and J genes are TRBV19 and TRBJ1-3; D remains ambiguous. Looked up from germline, CDR1 is LNHDA and CDR2 is SQIVND (reference sequence). Trimming cost V 7 bases and J 0 bases, with 10 bases left between them. The CDR3 length is 14 residues. CDR3 amino acids: CASNGGRSGNTIYF. CDR3 in DNA: TGTGCCAGTAATGGAGGGCGCTCTGGAAACACCATATATTTT.